The next 3 T cell receptor beta chains were all read from a single sample in a study of T cell responses to AZD1222 COVID-19 vaccine. Here immunoSEQ multiplex PCR was the method, and the copy in TCRdb shows in-frame clones only, minus some. The sample lists roughly 120,000 clones, 90% to 95% occurring once. Sequences were derived from peripheral blood, sampled on day 0 of AZD1222 vaccination. These receptors were obtained from an adult in good health.

The V call is TRBV18, the J call TRBJ2-3; 8 nucleotides agree with TRBD1. CDR3 length: 14 amino acids. CDR1 is KGHSH, CDR2 LQKENI, per germline. Losses at the gene ends were 2 bases for V and 3 bases for J; bases not matched to a gene: 1. CDR3 loop: CASSPGTGTDTQYF. CDR3 nucleotides: TGTGCCAGCTCACCAGGGACAGGAACAGATACGCAGTATTTT.

V and J are TRBV18 and TRBJ1-3; perhaps TRBD1 as D (5 bases). V lost 4 bases and J 0 bases, leaving 10 bases between the germline ends. The CDR3 has 15 residues. The germline gives CDR1 KGHSH, CDR2 LQKENI. The CDR3 coding sequence is TGTGCCAGCTCACGACTTGACAGCTCTGGAAACACCATATATTTT. It is translated as CASSRLDSSGNTIYF.

The V call is TRBV5-1, the J call TRBJ2-1; 12 bases line up with TRBD1. The CDR3 loop spans 15 amino acids. J was trimmed by 7 bases and V by 4 bases; bases with no gene match: 6. The germline V gene encodes CDR1 SGHRS and CDR2 YFSETQ. DNA of the CDR3: TGCGCCAGCAGCGGGGACAGGGGGCCGAATAATGAGCAGTTCTTC. Translation gives CASSGDRGPNNEQFF.